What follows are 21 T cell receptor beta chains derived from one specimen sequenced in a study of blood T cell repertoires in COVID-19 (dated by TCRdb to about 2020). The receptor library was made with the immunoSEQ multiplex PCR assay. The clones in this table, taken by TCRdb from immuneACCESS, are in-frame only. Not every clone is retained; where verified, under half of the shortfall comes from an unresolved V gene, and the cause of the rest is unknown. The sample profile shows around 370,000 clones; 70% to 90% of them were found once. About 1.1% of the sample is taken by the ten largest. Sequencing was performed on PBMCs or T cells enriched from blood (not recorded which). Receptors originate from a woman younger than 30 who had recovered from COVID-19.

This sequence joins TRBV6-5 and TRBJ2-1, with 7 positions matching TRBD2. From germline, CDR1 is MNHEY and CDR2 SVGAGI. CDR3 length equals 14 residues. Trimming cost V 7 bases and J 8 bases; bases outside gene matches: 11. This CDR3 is CASTTAGSGDEQFF. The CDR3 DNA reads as TGTGCCAGCACCACAGCGGGGAGTGGAGATGAGCAGTTCTTC.

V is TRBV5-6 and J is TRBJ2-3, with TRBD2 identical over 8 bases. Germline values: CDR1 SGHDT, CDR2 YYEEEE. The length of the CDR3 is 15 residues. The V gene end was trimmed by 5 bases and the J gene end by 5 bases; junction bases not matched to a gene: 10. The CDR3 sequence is CASSPLAAPRDTQYF. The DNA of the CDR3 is TGTGCCAGCAGTCCACTAGCGGCCCCACGAGATACGCAGTATTTT.

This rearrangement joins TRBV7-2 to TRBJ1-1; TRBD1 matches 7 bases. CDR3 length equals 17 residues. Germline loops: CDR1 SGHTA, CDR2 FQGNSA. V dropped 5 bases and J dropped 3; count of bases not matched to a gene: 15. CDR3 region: CASSAWLGTDRYTEAFF. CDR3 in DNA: TGTGCCAGCAGCGCCTGGCTCGGGACAGATCGTTACACTGAAGCTTTCTTT.

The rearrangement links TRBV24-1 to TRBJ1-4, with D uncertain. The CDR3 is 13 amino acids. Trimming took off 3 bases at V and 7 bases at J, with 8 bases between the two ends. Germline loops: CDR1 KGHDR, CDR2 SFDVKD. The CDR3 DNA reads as TGTGCCACCAGTGATGGCGGGAGTGAAAAACTGTTTTTT. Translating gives CATSDGGSEKLFF.

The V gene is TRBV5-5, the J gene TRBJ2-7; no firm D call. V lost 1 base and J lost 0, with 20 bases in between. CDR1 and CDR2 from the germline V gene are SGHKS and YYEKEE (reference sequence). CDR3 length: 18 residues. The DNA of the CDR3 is TGTGCCAGCAGCTTGCCGCCCCTTTGCGGCGAGAACTCCTACGAGCAGTACTTC. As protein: CASSLPPLCGENSYEQYF.

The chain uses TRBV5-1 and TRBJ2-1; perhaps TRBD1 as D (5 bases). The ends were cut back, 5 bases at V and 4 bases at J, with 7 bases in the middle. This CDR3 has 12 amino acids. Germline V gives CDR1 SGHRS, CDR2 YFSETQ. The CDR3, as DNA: TGCGCCAGCAGAAGGGGTTACAATGAGCAGTTCTTC. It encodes CASRRGYNEQFF.

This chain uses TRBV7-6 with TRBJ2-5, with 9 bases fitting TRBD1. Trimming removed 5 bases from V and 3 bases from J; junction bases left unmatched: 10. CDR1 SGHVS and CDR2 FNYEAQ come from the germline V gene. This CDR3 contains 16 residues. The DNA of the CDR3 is TGTGCCAGCAGCACAGTAGGGACAGGGCCTAAAGAGACCCAGTACTTC. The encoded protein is CASSTVGTGPKETQYF.

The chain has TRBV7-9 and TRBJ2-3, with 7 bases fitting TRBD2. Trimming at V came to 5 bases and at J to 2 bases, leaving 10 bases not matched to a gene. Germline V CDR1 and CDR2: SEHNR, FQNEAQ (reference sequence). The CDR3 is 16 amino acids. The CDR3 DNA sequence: TGTGCCAGCAGCCTCGTGGGGAGGGGAGACACAGATACGCAGTATTTT. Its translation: CASSLVGRGDTDTQYF.

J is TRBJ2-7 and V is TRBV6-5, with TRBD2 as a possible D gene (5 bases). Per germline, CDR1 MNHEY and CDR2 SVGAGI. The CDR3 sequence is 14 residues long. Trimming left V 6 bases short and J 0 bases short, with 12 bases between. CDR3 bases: TGTGCCAGCAGCACCTGGAGGAACTCCTACGAGCAGTACTTC. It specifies CASSTWRNSYEQYF.

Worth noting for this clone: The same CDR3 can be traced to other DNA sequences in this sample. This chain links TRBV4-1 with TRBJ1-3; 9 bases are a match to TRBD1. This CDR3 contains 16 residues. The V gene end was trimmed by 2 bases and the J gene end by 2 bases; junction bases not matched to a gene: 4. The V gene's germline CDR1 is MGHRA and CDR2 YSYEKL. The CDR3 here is CASSQPGQGAGNTIYF. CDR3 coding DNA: TGCGCCAGCAGCCAACCGGGACAGGGCGCTGGAAACACCATATATTTT.

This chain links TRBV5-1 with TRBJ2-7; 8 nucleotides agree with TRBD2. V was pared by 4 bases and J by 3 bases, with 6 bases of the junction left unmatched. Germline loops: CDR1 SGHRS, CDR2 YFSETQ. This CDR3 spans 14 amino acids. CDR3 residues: CASSAGTRFYEQYF. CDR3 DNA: TGCGCCAGCAGCGCCGGGACTAGATTCTACGAGCAGTACTTC.

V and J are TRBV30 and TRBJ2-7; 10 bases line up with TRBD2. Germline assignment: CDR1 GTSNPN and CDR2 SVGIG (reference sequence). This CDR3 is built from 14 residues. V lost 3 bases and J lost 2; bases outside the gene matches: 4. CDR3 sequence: CAWRQAGGPYEQYF. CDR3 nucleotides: TGTGCCTGGAGGCAAGCGGGGGGGCCCTACGAGCAGTACTTC.

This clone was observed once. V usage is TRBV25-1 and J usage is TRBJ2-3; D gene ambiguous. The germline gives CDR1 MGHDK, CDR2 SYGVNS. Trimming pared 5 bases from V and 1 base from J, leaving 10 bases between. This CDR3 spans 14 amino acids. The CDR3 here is CASSPQSRTDTQYF. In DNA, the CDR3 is TGTGCCAGCAGTCCCCAGTCCCGCACAGATACGCAGTATTTT.

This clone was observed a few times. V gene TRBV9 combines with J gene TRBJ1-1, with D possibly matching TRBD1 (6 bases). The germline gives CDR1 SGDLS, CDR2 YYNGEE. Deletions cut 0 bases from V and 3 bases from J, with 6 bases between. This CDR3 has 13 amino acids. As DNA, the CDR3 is TGTGCCAGCAGCGTAGAGGGGGACACTGAAGCTTTCTTT. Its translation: CASSVEGDTEAFF. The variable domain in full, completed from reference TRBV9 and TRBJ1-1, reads DSGVTQTPKHLITATGQRVTLRCSPRSGDLSVYWYQQSLDQGLQFLIQYYNGEERAKGNILERFSAQQFPDLHSELNLSSLELGDSALYFCASSVEGDTEAFFGQGTRLTVV.

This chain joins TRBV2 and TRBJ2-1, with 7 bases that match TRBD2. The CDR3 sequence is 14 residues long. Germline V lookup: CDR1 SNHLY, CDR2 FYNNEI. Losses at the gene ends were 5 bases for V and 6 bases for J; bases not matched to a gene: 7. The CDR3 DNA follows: TGTGCCAGCAGTCGGGGGGTTTTCGTCAATGAGCAGTTCTTC. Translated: CASSRGVFVNEQFF.

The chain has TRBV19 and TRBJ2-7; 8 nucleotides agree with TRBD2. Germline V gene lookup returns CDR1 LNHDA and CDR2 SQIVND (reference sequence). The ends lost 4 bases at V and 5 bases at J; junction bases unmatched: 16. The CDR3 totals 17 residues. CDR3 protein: CASSSPSAGATMDEQYF. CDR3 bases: TGTGCCAGTAGTAGCCCCTCAGCGGGGGCCACTATGGACGAGCAGTACTTC. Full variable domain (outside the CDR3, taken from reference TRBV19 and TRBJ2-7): DGGITQSPKYLFRKEGQNVTLSCEQNLNHDAMYWYRQDPGQGLRLIYYSQIVNDFQKGDIAEGYSVSREKKESFPLTVTSAQKNPTAFYLCASSSPSAGATMDEQYFGPGTRLTVT.

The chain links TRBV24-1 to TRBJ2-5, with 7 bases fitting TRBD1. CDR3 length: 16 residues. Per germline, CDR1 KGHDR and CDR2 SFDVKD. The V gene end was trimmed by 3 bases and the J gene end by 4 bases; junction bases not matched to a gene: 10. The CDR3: CATSDPNGAGGETQYF. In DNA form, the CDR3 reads TGTGCCACCAGTGATCCAAACGGCGCAGGGGGAGAGACCCAGTACTTC.

The CDR3 loop reads CATSDAGNGGRDYGYTF. CDR3 nucleotide sequence: TGTGCCACCAGTGACGCGGGGAACGGTGGTAGGGACTATGGCTACACCTTC. The V gene is TRBV24-1, the J gene TRBJ1-2, with no clear D. V lost 4 bases and J 3 bases, leaving 20 bases between the germline ends. From germline, CDR1 is KGHDR and CDR2 SFDVKD. The CDR3 is made up of 17 amino acids.

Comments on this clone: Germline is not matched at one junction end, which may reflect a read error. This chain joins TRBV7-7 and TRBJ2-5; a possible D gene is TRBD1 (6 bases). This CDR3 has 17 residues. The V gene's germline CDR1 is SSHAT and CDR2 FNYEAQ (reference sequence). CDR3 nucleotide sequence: TGTGCTAGCAGCTCCAGGGGCTTAGATGGGGGCAGGGAGACCCAGTACTTC. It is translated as CASSSRGLDGGRETQYF.

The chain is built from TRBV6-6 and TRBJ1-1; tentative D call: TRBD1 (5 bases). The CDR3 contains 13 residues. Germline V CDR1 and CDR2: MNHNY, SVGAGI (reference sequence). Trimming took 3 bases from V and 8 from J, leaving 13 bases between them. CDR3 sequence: CASSYAGNREAFF. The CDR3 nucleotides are TGTGCCAGCAGTTATGCGGGAAACAGGGAAGCTTTCTTT.

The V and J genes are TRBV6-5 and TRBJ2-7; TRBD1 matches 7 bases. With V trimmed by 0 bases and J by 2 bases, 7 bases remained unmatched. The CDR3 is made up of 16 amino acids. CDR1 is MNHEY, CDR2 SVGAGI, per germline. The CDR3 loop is CASSYSVGQGAYEQYF. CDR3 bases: TGTGCCAGCAGTTACTCGGTCGGTCAGGGGGCCTACGAGCAGTACTTC.